This T cell receptor beta chain was sequenced in a study of T cell responses to AZD1222 COVID-19 vaccine. Study-wide results and limits: In all cases, repertoires were sampled only after the peak T cell response.

Trimming shortened V by 2 bases and J by 10 bases, and 7 bases separated the two germline ends. This CDR3 has 11 amino acids. Per germline, CDR1 MNHEY and CDR2 SVGEGT. Profiled with immunoSEQ multiplex PCR; TCRdb holds only in-frame clones, not every one. The sample lists about 120,000 clones, 80% to 90% occurring once. Comments on this clone: The antigen remains undetermined.

The sequencing here drew on peripheral blood, taken on day 0 of AZD1222 vaccination. The rearrangement links TRBV6-2 or TRBV6-3 to TRBJ2-3; D might be TRBD1 or TRBD2, each matching 5 bases. This TCR was sampled from an adult in good health. The CDR3 here is CASSYGGPQYF. DNA for the CDR3: TGTGCCAGCAGTTACGGGGGTCCGCAGTATTTT.